This TCR beta chain came from a study of CD8 T cells in Susac syndrome (dated by TCRdb to between 2018 and 2020). Context from the whole study: Whether CD8+ T cell activation and differentiation in Susac syndrome was antigen driven was tested using repertoire sequencing. Beyond this particular receptor, the publication reports: The study acknowledged that relatively few individuals were included in the TCR sequencing and HLA analysis.

High-throughput TCR beta sequencing profiled peripheral blood CD8+ and CD4+ T cells from healthy donors, Susac syndrome patients and multiple sclerosis patients. Treatment-naive patients with stable or active relapsing-remitting disease fulfilling revised McDonald criteria were used as multiple sclerosis controls. Bulk CD8+ and CD4+ T cells were purified magnetically by negative isolation, whereas CD8+ TEMRA cells were enriched by FACS. Blood was drawn into EDTA tubes, processed within 24 hours, and PBMCs were isolated by density gradient centrifugation. PBMCs intended for TCR sequencing were frozen in liquid nitrogen and were later thawed in a 37 degrees C water bath. A purity of at least 90% was achieved for sorted or isolated CD4+, CD8+ and CD8+ TEMRA cells. Relative to germline, V is 0 bases shorter and J is 2 bases shorter, with 1 base between their ends. Via the germline V gene, CDR1 is SQVTM and CDR2 ANQGSEA. The CDR3 numbers 11 residues from cysteine through phenylalanine. This entry keeps only the CDR3 DNA: 33 bases, framed from base 1.

RNA was extracted using the RNeasy kit, and about 0.5 to 1 ug of the RNA was reverse transcribed with random hexamers. The immunoSEQ multiplex PCR assay, which covers 54 Vbeta and 13 Jbeta segments, was used to amplify TCR beta CDR3 regions. PCR amplification bias was corrected using a synthetic template baseline for primer optimization and computational correction. From the authors' description of their analysis: Reads were assigned to V, D and J genes according to IMGT and analyzed in immunoSEQ Analyzer, with only productive sequences retained. Clonality was calculated as one minus the Shannon entropy normalized by log2 of the number of productive unique sequences. For each patient and control, public and private clones were evaluated within the 100 most prevalent clones. Susac-specific clones were defined as absent from healthy and MS cohorts, over a thousand published viral clones and other ImmuneACCESS disease sequences. TCRdb applied fastp at Q25 and MiXCR to the public reads, then kept only in-frame beta chains. Records with the same CDR3 protein are collapsed into one entry carrying the most frequent genes and DNA. The V and J calls reflect TCRdb's pipeline rather than the authors' work. This sample holds around 130,000 distinct CDR3 sequences; roughly 94% were observed only once. 0.095% to 0.15% of the sample is held by the ten biggest clonotypes.

Note on this clonotype: Its antigen is unknown. It has no much larger one-base neighbor in the sample; base qualities were not kept.

Sequencing input: CD4+ T cells from PBMCs. The TCR was taken from a human donor with multiple sclerosis. This receptor chain uses TRBV29-1 and TRBJ1-2; the D gene is not confidently resolved. CDR3 region: CSVEENYGYTF. The nucleotide sequence is TGCAGCGTTGAAGAGAACTATGGCTACACCTTC. Reference TRBV29-1 and TRBJ1-2 proteins supply the regions before and after the CDR3; the full variable domain is: SAVISQKPSRDICQRGTSLTIQCQVDSQVTMMFWYRQQPGQSLTLIATANQGSEATYESGFVIDKFPISRPNLTFSTLTVSNMSPEDSSIYLCSVEENYGYTFGSGTRLTVV.